This TCR beta chain was sequenced in a study of cytomegalovirus exposure and HLA in healthy donors. Study-wide context: Roughly 85 million unique TCRs from HLA-typed donors made up an early data release. Study-level findings and limits: The HLA-A and HLA-B alleles of most subjects were reportedly predicted accurately from TCR beta sequences. The classifier reportedly diagnosed cytomegalovirus status with high sensitivity and specificity.

This PCR relied on a set of 60 Vbeta primers and 13 Jbeta primers. Using immunoSEQ multiplex PCR, the repertoire was profiled, and TCRdb retains in-frame clones only, with some absent. The sample lists tens of thousands of clones, over 70% occurring once. Germline V gene lookup returns CDR1 SGHNT and CDR2 YYREEE (reference sequence). This CDR3 contains 16 residues. Trimming shortened V by 5 bases and J by 0 bases, and 12 bases separated the two germline ends. A note on this clone: Antigen unknown.

The TCR was taken from a man aged 55-75 years in good health and CMV-seropositive. The V gene is TRBV5-4, the J gene TRBJ2-6, with D possibly being TRBD1 (6 bases). What was sequenced was PBMCs. CDR3 in amino acids: CASSYGQPSGANVLTF. The DNA for the CDR3 is TGTGCCAGCAGTTACGGACAGCCCTCTGGGGCCAACGTCCTGACTTTC.